This TCR beta chain was obtained from a study of cytomegalovirus exposure and HLA in healthy donors. Overall study context: The same platform as the 650 to 700 first-cohort repertoires was used for the 110 or so validation repertoires, a later analysis reported.

Study findings and constraints: Generally TCR sequences proved uncommon, though certain public TCRs appeared in numerous donors. The tendency of first-cohort TCR clusters to co-occur in the 120 or so validation repertoires emerged from a later analysis.

Some clones are missing from TCRdb's copy, which holds only in-frame ones; the method was immunoSEQ multiplex PCR. The sample has 150,000 to 200,000 clones, 85% to 90% seen once. V was trimmed by 0 bases and J by 1 base, leaving 7 bases between them. The CDR3 is 14 residues long. Germline V CDR1 and CDR2: SGHDT, YYEEEE. About this clone: Its target is not known.

This TCR came from a man younger than 35 in good health and CMV-seronegative. This chain uses TRBV5-6 with TRBJ1-2; unclear D gene. Sequenced: PBMCs. CDR3 region: CASSLASSNYGYTF. In nucleotides, the CDR3 is TGTGCCAGCAGCTTGGCCTCGAGTAACTATGGCTACACCTTC. The whole variable domain, remainder taken from reference TRBV5-6 and TRBJ1-2, is DAGVTQSPTHLIKTRGQQVTLRCSPKSGHDTVSWYQQALGQGPQFIFQYYEEEERQRGNFPDRFSGHQFPNYSSELNVNALLLGDSALYLCASSLASSNYGYTFGSGTRLTVV.